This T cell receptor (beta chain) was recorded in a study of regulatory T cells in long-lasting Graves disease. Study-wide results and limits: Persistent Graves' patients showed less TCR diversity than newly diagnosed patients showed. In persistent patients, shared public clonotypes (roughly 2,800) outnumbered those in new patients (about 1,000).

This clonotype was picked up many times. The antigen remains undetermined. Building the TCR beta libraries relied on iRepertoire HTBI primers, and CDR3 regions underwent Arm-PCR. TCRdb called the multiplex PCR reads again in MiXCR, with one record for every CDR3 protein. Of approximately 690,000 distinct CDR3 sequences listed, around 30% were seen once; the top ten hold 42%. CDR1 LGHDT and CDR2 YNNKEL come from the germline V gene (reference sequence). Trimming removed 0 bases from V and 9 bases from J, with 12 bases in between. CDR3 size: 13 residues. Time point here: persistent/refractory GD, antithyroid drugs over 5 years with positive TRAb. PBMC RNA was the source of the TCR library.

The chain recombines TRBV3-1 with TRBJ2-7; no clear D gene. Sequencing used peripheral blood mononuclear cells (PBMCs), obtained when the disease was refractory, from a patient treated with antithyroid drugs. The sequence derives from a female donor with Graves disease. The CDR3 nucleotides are TGTGCCAGCAGCCAAGAGTCGGCGTCAAGGCAGTACTTC. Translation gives CASSQESASRQYF.